The source of this TCR beta chain is a study of shared clonotypes between healthy human individuals. Findings of the study overall: Sorted-subset sequencing, rarefaction showed, was incomplete despite large depth.

Some clones are missing from TCRdb's copy, which holds only in-frame ones; the method was immunoSEQ multiplex PCR. The sample comprises about 700,000 clones, roughly 94% of which are singletons, and approximately 24% rests with the top ten. V was trimmed by 6 bases and J by 0 bases, leaving 12 bases between them. Germline CDR1 MDHEN, CDR2 SYDVKM. CDR3 length equals 15 residues. Naive CD8 cells were CD45RO-negative, positively selected for CCR7, excluding terminally differentiated effector memory CD45RA+ cells. As to this clone: Its antigen is still unknown.

J is TRBJ2-4 and V is TRBV28; the D is unclear. The receptor's source is a man aged 25 to 40 in good health. The sequenced sample consisted of naive CD8+ T cells sorted from blood. The CDR3 nucleotides read TGTGCCAGCAGGTTGTTAGGGTCAGCCAAAAACATTCAGTACTTC. This codes for CASRLLGSAKNIQYF.